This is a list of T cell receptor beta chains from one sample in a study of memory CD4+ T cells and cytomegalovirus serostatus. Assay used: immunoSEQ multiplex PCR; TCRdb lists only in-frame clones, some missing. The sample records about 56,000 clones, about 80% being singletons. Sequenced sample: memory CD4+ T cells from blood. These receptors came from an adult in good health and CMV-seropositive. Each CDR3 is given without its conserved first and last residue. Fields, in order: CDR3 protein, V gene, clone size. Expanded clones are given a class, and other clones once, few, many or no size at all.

CDR3aa: ASSPRTSGGDTQY
v_gene: TRBV18
abundance: NA

CDR3aa: ASSYRGATNEKLF
v_gene: TRBV6-5
abundance: NA

CDR3aa: ASSFPVGHGSETQY
v_gene: TRBV28
abundance: NA

CDR3aa: ASSLGGTLETQY
v_gene: TRBV28
abundance: NA

CDR3aa: ASSLVYTDTQY
v_gene: TRBV7-8
abundance: NA

CDR3aa: ASSLGTSGSYEQY
v_gene: TRBV7-3
abundance: NA

CDR3aa: ASIDTGRRAF
v_gene: TRBV6-5
abundance: NA

CDR3aa: ASSRQGEQPQH
v_gene: TRBV9
abundance: few

CDR3aa: ASSVGLGSGGEQF
v_gene: TRBV6-6
abundance: few

CDR3aa: ASSPRQASQNTEAF
v_gene: TRBV18
abundance: NA

CDR3aa: ASSSIDMGISNYGYT
v_gene: TRBV4-1
abundance: NA

CDR3aa: SGQGAYEQY
v_gene: TRBV29-1
abundance: NA

CDR3aa: ASSLNPASYGYT
v_gene: TRBV11-2
abundance: once

CDR3aa: AWRATGVREQY
v_gene: TRBV30
abundance: NA

CDR3aa: ASSLDPGDYGYT
v_gene: TRBV5-1
abundance: NA

CDR3aa: ASSPAVLNTEAF
v_gene: TRBV18
abundance: few

CDR3aa: ASREGTTSYNEQF
v_gene: TRBV2
abundance: once

CDR3aa: ASRGQINQPQH
v_gene: TRBV2
abundance: NA

CDR3aa: ASSPGLLNYGYT
v_gene: TRBV7-9
abundance: NA

CDR3aa: ASSPGRLAGDSTDTQY
v_gene: TRBV7-2
abundance: once

CDR3aa: ASSQDDGTYEQY
v_gene: TRBV4-3
abundance: NA

CDR3aa: ASSLKGQEAGTQY
v_gene: TRBV7-2
abundance: NA

CDR3aa: ASSTGQGADTQY
v_gene: TRBV7-9
abundance: NA

CDR3aa: AWRGGGYQETQY
v_gene: TRBV30
abundance: NA

CDR3aa: ASKNSPGTSGETQY
v_gene: TRBV2
abundance: NA

CDR3aa: ASSYAETSGRREQY
v_gene: TRBV6-5
abundance: NA

CDR3aa: ASSLPPSGDTQY
v_gene: TRBV7-2
abundance: once

CDR3aa: ASSSRGGTPHYNEQF
v_gene: TRBV11-3
abundance: NA

CDR3aa: ASSDQLAGGPDTQY
v_gene: TRBV10-1
abundance: NA

CDR3aa: ASSSTGTGLTSSSYEQY
v_gene: TRBV11-2
abundance: NA

CDR3aa: ASSQEARNYGYT
v_gene: TRBV4-3
abundance: few

CDR3aa: ASSPPQSTDTQY
v_gene: TRBV11-3
abundance: NA

CDR3aa: ASNRASTDTQY
v_gene: TRBV30
abundance: NA

CDR3aa: ASSLSGTAGANVLT
v_gene: TRBV27
abundance: NA

CDR3aa: ASKGPEETQY
v_gene: TRBV28
abundance: NA

CDR3aa: ASSIGQGETQY
v_gene: TRBV18
abundance: NA

CDR3aa: AWGGQGFGYT
v_gene: TRBV30
abundance: NA

CDR3aa: ASSVTGSYNEQF
v_gene: TRBV5-1
abundance: NA

CDR3aa: ASSSTTTLGDGYT
v_gene: TRBV5-1
abundance: NA

CDR3aa: ASINGHEQF
v_gene: TRBV7-9
abundance: NA